Following are 25 T cell receptor beta chains from one sample sequenced in a study of blood T cell repertoires in COVID-19. Here immunoSEQ multiplex PCR was the method, and the copy in TCRdb shows in-frame clones only, minus some. The sample records more than 200,000 clones, just over 85% being singletons. The sequenced sample consisted of peripheral blood. The source of these receptors is a man aged 45-65 years with acute or convalescent COVID-19.

The table lists this clone with a count of one. This chain links TRBV7-8 with TRBJ1-1, with 7 bases that match TRBD1. Germline V CDR1 and CDR2: SGHVS, FQNEAQ. Losses at the gene ends were 2 bases for V and 4 bases for J; bases not matched to a gene: 7. This CDR3 is 15 amino acids long. Here the CDR3 DNA reads TGTGCCAGCAGCTTAATTCAACAGGGGCGCACTGAAGCTTTCTTT. Amino acids: CASSLIQQGRTEAFF.

This chain links TRBV30 with TRBJ1-5; tentatively, D is TRBD1 (5 bases). Trimming took 2 bases from V and 4 from J, leaving 9 bases between them. The CDR3 has 13 amino acids. Germline loops: CDR1 GTSNPN, CDR2 SVGIG (reference sequence). The chain's CDR3 is CAWSPTENQPQHF. DNA of the CDR3: TGTGCCTGGAGTCCGACAGAAAATCAGCCCCAGCATTTT.

This clone was detected a few times. CDR3 nucleotide sequence: TGTGCCAGCAGTTCCCTCCCTCAGGCGGGGGGGCCTGGAGAGCAGTTCTTC. Amino acid sequence: CASSSLPQAGGPGEQFF. The rearrangement uses TRBV6-2 or TRBV6-3 and TRBJ2-1; 9 nucleotides match TRBD2. Unmatched junction bases numbered 17, after V lost 4 bases and J lost 10 bases. This CDR3 comprises 17 residues. The germline V gene has CDR1 MNHEY and CDR2 SVGEGT.

The chain uses TRBV2 and TRBJ1-5, with no clear D. The V end lost 5 bases, the J end lost 4 bases, and 15 bases lay between the germline ends. Germline values: CDR1 SNHLY, CDR2 FYNNEI. There are 15 residues in the CDR3. The CDR3 DNA sequence: TGTGCCAGCAGTTTAGAGCGCCCCCGTAATCAGCCCCAGCATTTT. Amino acid sequence: CASSLERPRNQPQHF.

The chain joins TRBV9 to TRBJ1-2, with a weak D call TRBD1 (5 bases). Trimming stripped 3 bases from V and 6 bases from J, with 21 bases between. Germline V gene data show CDR1 as SGDLS and CDR2 as YYNGEE. CDR3 size: 16 residues. CDR3 in amino acids: CASSATAGGVPNGYTF. Written as DNA, the CDR3 is TGTGCCAGCAGCGCCACGGCCGGGGGAGTCCCTAATGGCTACACCTTC. Based on the CDR3 plus reference TRBV9 and TRBJ1-2, the full variable domain is DSGVTQTPKHLITATGQRVTLRCSPRSGDLSVYWYQQSLDQGLQFLIQYYNGEERAKGNILERFSAQQFPDLHSELNLSSLELGDSALYFCASSATAGGVPNGYTFGSGTRLTVV.

The chain carries TRBV10-2 and TRBJ1-3; possibly TRBD1 for D (6 bases). Germline lookup yields CDR1 WSHSY and CDR2 SAAADI. Trimming cost V 8 bases and J 3 bases, with 11 bases left between them. The length of the CDR3 is 13 residues. CDR3 sequence (DNA): TGCGCCAGCTTCCGGACAGATGGAAACACCATATATTTT. This encodes CASFRTDGNTIYF.

V is TRBV19 and J is TRBJ1-1, with 7 positions matching TRBD1. After removal of 9 bases from V and 1 base from J, the junction contained 8 bases not matched to a gene. The CDR3 covers 14 residues. Germline V gene data show CDR1 as LNHDA and CDR2 as SQIVND (reference sequence). The chain's CDR3 is CASQRQGWNTEAFF. CDR3 in DNA: TGTGCCAGCCAAAGACAGGGTTGGAACACTGAAGCTTTCTTT.

The CDR3 coding sequence is TGTGCCAGCAGTCACTTACCGGGGGGGCGAAGCGAGCAGTACTTC. Encoded protein: CASSHLPGGRSEQYF. This chain joins TRBV5-5 and TRBJ2-7; 8 nucleotides line up with TRBD2. This CDR3 has 15 residues. Trimming removed 5 bases from V and 6 bases from J; junction bases left unmatched: 13. The germline CDR1 and CDR2 sequences are SGHKS and YYEKEE (reference sequence).

The rearrangement joins TRBV9 to TRBJ2-1, with TRBD1 matching 9 bases. V dropped 3 bases and J dropped 0; count of bases not matched to a gene: 4. Per the germline V gene, CDR1 is SGDLS and CDR2 is YYNGEE. The CDR3 spans 16 residues. CDR3 DNA: TGTGCCAGCAGCGGGAGGACAGGGGACTCCTACAATGAGCAGTTCTTC. It encodes CASSGRTGDSYNEQFF.

V gene TRBV2 combines with J gene TRBJ1-4; D uncertain. Between the trimmed V and J ends, which lost 2 bases and 8 bases, there was a span of 12 bases. The germline V gene encodes CDR1 SNHLY and CDR2 FYNNEI. The CDR3 totals 14 residues. The CDR3 bases are TGTGCCAGCAGTGAACCCTCCTCTGAGGAAAAACTGTTTTTT. Translating it yields CASSEPSSEEKLFF.

V and J are TRBV19 and TRBJ2-6; TRBD1 aligns across 7 bases. Germline assignment: CDR1 LNHDA and CDR2 SQIVND (reference sequence). The CDR3 is made up of 17 amino acids. Losses at the gene ends were 8 bases for V and 1 base for J; bases not matched to a gene: 11. The CDR3 sequence is CASRPGQRLSGANVLTF. The CDR3, as DNA: TGTGCCAGTCGACCGGGACAGCGCCTATCTGGGGCCAACGTCCTGACTTTC.

The gene calls are TRBV7-2 and TRBJ1-1, with a possible D match to TRBD1 (5 bases). This CDR3 region has 15 residues. V shed 3 bases and J shed 3 bases, with 14 bases lying between them. The V gene's germline CDR1 is SGHTA and CDR2 FQGNSA. The CDR3 here is CASSLGRKADTEAFF. CDR3 sequence (DNA): TGTGCCAGCAGCTTGGGGCGTAAGGCGGACACTGAAGCTTTCTTT.

The V gene is TRBV19, the J gene TRBJ2-5; 7 bases map to TRBD2. J lost 0 bases, V lost 2 bases, and 0 bases had no gene match. The CDR3 loop spans 14 amino acids. Germline CDR1 and CDR2: LNHDA and SQIVND (reference sequence). The CDR3 is CASSIRGDQETQYF. The CDR3 region has the DNA TGTGCCAGTAGTATACGGGGGGACCAAGAGACCCAGTACTTC.

This clone has only one observation. The rearrangement links TRBV5-4 to TRBJ2-2; D possibly corresponds to TRBD2 (7 bases). Trimming pared 2 bases from V and 4 bases from J, leaving 9 bases between. Germline CDR1 SGHNT, CDR2 YYREEE (reference sequence). This CDR3 contains 14 residues. The chain's CDR3 is CASSFGGPTGELFF. The DNA of the CDR3 is TGTGCCAGCAGCTTCGGGGGGCCCACCGGGGAGCTGTTTTTT.

The chain links TRBV29-1 to TRBJ2-7; tentative D call: TRBD1 (5 bases). The CDR3 has 12 residues. Trimming removed 5 bases from V and 6 bases from J, with 14 bases in between. Germline values: CDR1 SQVTM, CDR2 ANQGSEA. The CDR3 loop is CSVQKGVREQYF. CDR3 bases: TGCAGCGTTCAGAAAGGGGTGCGCGAGCAGTACTTC.

The chain couples TRBV20-1 to TRBJ2-5, with D hard to call. The CDR3 has 14 amino acids. Germline loops: CDR1 DFQATT, CDR2 SNEGSKA (reference sequence). V was cut by 3 bases and J by 7 bases, with 18 bases left in between. CDR3 sequence reads: CSASSARTSGTQYF. CDR3 nucleotide sequence: TGCAGTGCTAGTAGTGCCCGAACATCTGGGACCCAGTACTTC.

V and J are TRBV6-6 and TRBJ1-5, with D maybe TRBD1 (5 bases). V was clipped by 7 bases and J by 3 bases, with 16 bases between them. The CDR3 has 15 amino acids. Germline values: CDR1 MNHNY, CDR2 SVGAGI (reference sequence). The CDR3 reads CASTEGRRLNQPQHF. The DNA of the CDR3 is TGTGCCAGCACGGAGGGGCGCCGTCTCAATCAGCCCCAGCATTTT.

J is TRBJ1-1 and V is TRBV2; D unclear. The CDR3 is 13 amino acids. Trimming removed 6 bases from V and 5 bases from J, with 13 bases in between. Looked up from germline, CDR1 is SNHLY and CDR2 is FYNNEI. The CDR3 here is CASRKDYATEAFF. The CDR3 DNA sequence: TGTGCCAGCAGAAAAGACTACGCGACTGAAGCTTTCTTT. The full variable domain, rest sourced from reference TRBV2 and TRBJ1-1, is EPEVTQTPSHQVTQMGQEVILRCVPISNHLYFYWYRQILGQKVEFLVSFYNNEISEKSEIFDDQFSVERPDGSNFTLKIRSTKLEDSAMYFCASRKDYATEAFFGQGTRLTVV.

The chain uses TRBV2 and TRBJ2-7; 11 nucleotides align to TRBD2. Germline values: CDR1 SNHLY, CDR2 FYNNEI. The CDR3 is 15 residues long. V dropped 6 bases and J dropped 2; count of bases not matched to a gene: 6. As DNA, the CDR3 is TGTGCCAGCAGACTAGCGGGGGAGATCACCTACGAGCAGTACTTC. This translates into CASRLAGEITYEQYF.

The rearrangement joins TRBV6-6 to TRBJ1-1, with D maybe TRBD1 (6 bases). Germline V gives CDR1 MNHNY, CDR2 SVGAGI (reference sequence). Trimming took off 6 bases at V and 6 bases at J, with 14 bases between the two ends. This CDR3 region has 13 residues. The CDR3 spells CASSLDRYPEAFF. For the CDR3, the DNA is TGTGCCAGCAGCCTCGACAGGTACCCTGAAGCTTTCTTT.

This clone appeared once. The chain couples TRBV25-1 to TRBJ1-2; D not resolved. This CDR3 comprises 15 residues. V dropped 2 bases and J dropped 4 bases, with 14 bases sitting between them. Germline V lookup: CDR1 MGHDK, CDR2 SYGVNS. This CDR3 is CASSERVDDPYGYTF. The CDR3 nucleotides are TGTGCCAGCAGTGAAAGAGTCGATGATCCCTATGGCTACACCTTC.

This rearrangement joins TRBV19 to TRBJ2-1, with 10 bases fitting TRBD2. CDR1 and CDR2 (germline): LNHDA, SQIVND (reference sequence). This CDR3 contains 19 residues. The J segment lost 6 bases and the V segment lost 8 bases, leaving 22 bases of the junction unmatched. DNA of the CDR3: TGTGCCAGTGGCCTCGGGGCTAGCGGGGGACGCGGACCCATCAATGAGCAGTTCTTC. Translated: CASGLGASGGRGPINEQFF.

This rearrangement joins TRBV3-1 (or the pseudogene TRBV3-2) to TRBJ2-2; tentatively, D is TRBD2 (6 bases). The germline gives CDR1 LGHDT, CDR2 YNNKEL (reference sequence). This CDR3 spans 16 amino acids. Trimming took off 0 bases at V and 7 bases at J, with 15 bases between the two ends. The CDR3 sequence is CASSQDKGGMGGELFF. CDR3 bases: TGTGCCAGCAGCCAAGATAAAGGCGGGATGGGCGGGGAGCTGTTTTTT.

A note on this clone: One end of the junction varies from germline; a read error may be responsible. V is TRBV10-3 and J is TRBJ2-2; a weak D match, TRBD2 (6 bases). Germline V lookup: CDR1 ENHRY, CDR2 SYGVKD. The CDR3 runs 15 residues. CDR3 DNA: TGTACCATCAGACGCGGGACGGAGAACACCGGGGAGCTGTTTTTT. Its protein product is CTIRRGTENTGELFF.

This clone appeared a few times. The sample holds other DNA sequences that translate to the same CDR3. This rearrangement joins TRBV5-1 to TRBJ2-1; 8 bases are a match to TRBD1. The CDR3 has 15 residues. CDR1 and CDR2 (germline): SGHRS, YFSETQ. Trimming removed 4 bases from V and 2 bases from J; junction bases left unmatched: 5. CDR3 coding DNA: TGCGCCAGCAGCCTCGGACAGGGCACCTACAATGAGCAGTTCTTC. Translated, it gives CASSLGQGTYNEQFF.